This TCR beta chain was captured in a study of beta chain features in type 1 diabetes. Comment on this clone: Its specificity is unknown. Other DNA sequences in the same sample also yield this CDR3.

V was shortened by 5 bases and J by 6 bases, with 13 bases between the two germline ends. Germline CDR1 and CDR2: SGHTA and FQGTGA. CDR3 length: 13 residues. One heparinised blood draw averaging roughly 100 mL was given by each donor. Populations obtained by sorting all exceeded 98% purity. Expressed TCRB transcripts were sequenced after all isolated RNA was converted to cDNA. Assay used: immunoSEQ multiplex PCR; TCRdb lists only in-frame clones, some missing. The top ten hold about 0.6% of the sample, which has about 370,000 clones, 9.5% to 10% seen once. Broader study findings: TCRB CDR3s from Type 1 diabetes patients were moderately but significantly shorter in all four CD4+ subsets.

This sequence was found in a man aged 25-45 years with type 1 diabetes. What was sequenced was central memory CD4+ T cells from blood. The chain uses TRBV7-3 and TRBJ1-1; D is ambiguous. In nucleotides, the CDR3 is TGTGCCAGCAGCCTTAAGGGAACTGCTGAAGCTTTCTTT. As protein: CASSLKGTAEAFF.